Shown below are 18 T cell receptor beta chains from a single sample sequenced in a study of PD-L1 blockade in urothelial cancer. As for time point: pretreatment peripheral blood. This table comes from immunoSEQ multiplex PCR, and its TCRdb copy is limited to in-frame clones, with some not included. Of more than 50,000 clones in the sample, 81% were seen once. The material sequenced was PBMCs, taken around atezolizumab (anti-PD-L1) treatment. All receptors come from an older man with urothelial cancer.

The chain employs TRBV12-5 and TRBJ2-1; 11 bases map to TRBD2. V was clipped by 7 bases and J by 5 bases; unmatched bases: 10. The CDR3 consists of 16 residues. Germline V gives CDR1 LGHNT, CDR2 FRNRAP. CDR3 region: CASAPPLAGGNNEQFF. DNA for the CDR3: TGTGCTAGTGCTCCCCCCCTAGCGGGGGGAAACAATGAGCAGTTCTTC.

The chain is built from TRBV27 and TRBJ1-1; D gene ambiguous. V lost 7 bases and J lost 1, with 13 bases in between. The germline V gene has CDR1 MNHEY and CDR2 SMNVEV (reference sequence). CDR3 size: 14 residues. The CDR3 coding sequence is TGTGCCAGCACCCTTGTAGAGCCGAACACTGAAGCTTTCTTT. Its translation is CASTLVEPNTEAFF.

The chain is built from TRBV5-4 and TRBJ2-6, with D perhaps TRBD2 (6 bases). Germline V gene data show CDR1 as SGHNT and CDR2 as YYREEE (reference sequence). This CDR3 is 16 amino acids long. V was shortened by 0 bases and J by 0 bases, with 7 bases between the two germline ends. The CDR3 loop is CASSLVGSSGANVLTF. In DNA, the CDR3 is TGTGCCAGCAGCTTGGTCGGGAGCTCTGGGGCCAACGTCCTGACTTTC.

The genes are TRBV2 and TRBJ2-1, with 10 positions matching TRBD2. The CDR3 spans 15 residues. The V and J ends lost 2 bases and 10 bases, in that order; junction bases with no gene match: 8. Germline lookup yields CDR1 SNHLY and CDR2 FYNNEI. This CDR3 reads CASSETSGAGGEQFF. The CDR3 DNA follows: TGTGCCAGCAGTGAAACTAGCGGAGCGGGGGGGGAGCAGTTCTTC.

The V and J genes are TRBV29-1 and TRBJ1-5; D possibly corresponds to TRBD1 (6 bases). Germline CDR1 reads SQVTM; CDR2 reads ANQGSEA. CDR3 size: 14 residues. V was clipped by 7 bases and J by 6 bases, with 19 bases between them. As DNA, the CDR3 is TGCAGCGCCACTAGGGGGGGCCGGGGTCAGCCCCAGCATTTT. It codes for CSATRGGRGQPQHF. The full variable domain, in which reference TRBV29-1 and TRBJ1-5 provide the parts outside the CDR3, is SAVISQKPSRDICQRGTSLTIQCQVDSQVTMMFWYRQQPGQSLTLIATANQGSEATYESGFVIDKFPISRPNLTFSTLTVSNMSPEDSSIYLCSATRGGRGQPQHFGDGTRLSIL.

This clone has just a few counts. V usage is TRBV4-2 and J usage is TRBJ1-2; possibly TRBD1 for D (5 bases). The CDR3 is 17 residues long. The germline V gene has CDR1 LGHNA and CDR2 YNFKEQ. Trimming took 0 bases from V and 1 from J, leaving 15 bases between them. The CDR3 region has the DNA TGTGCCAGCAGCCAAGATTTTTCTGGGGCCCGTAACTATGGCTACACCTTC. Its translation is CASSQDFSGARNYGYTF.

This chain uses TRBV4-2 with TRBJ1-5; D unclear. This CDR3 region has 14 residues. V was clipped by 0 bases and J by 5 bases, with 8 bases between them. Per the germline V gene, CDR1 is LGHNA and CDR2 is YNFKEQ. Here the CDR3 DNA reads TGTGCCAGCAGCCAAGAAGCCCCCGATCAGCCCCAGCATTTT. This encodes CASSQEAPDQPQHF.

The sample holds one count of this clone. This sequence joins TRBV11-2 and TRBJ2-1, with 10 bases aligning to TRBD1. The length of the CDR3 is 14 residues. Germline trimming cut 2 bases from V and 12 bases from J; bases unmatched to any gene: 7. Germline V gives CDR1 SGHAT, CDR2 FQNNGV. The CDR3 DNA sequence: TGTGCCAGCAGCTTACGGGACAGGGGAATTAGGCAGTTCTTC. Translation: CASSLRDRGIRQFF.

This clone turned up a few times. The chain links TRBV2 to TRBJ1-1, with 7 bases that match TRBD1. V gave up 9 bases and J gave up 4 bases; unmatched junction bases: 11. Germline CDR1 is SNHLY and CDR2 is FYNNEI. The CDR3 is made up of 14 amino acids. The CDR3 loop reads CASSVAGGVTEAFF. DNA of the CDR3: TGTGCCAGTAGCGTGGCAGGGGGTGTCACTGAAGCTTTCTTT.

The table lists this clone with a count of one. The chain uses TRBV5-5 and TRBJ2-3, with TRBD2 identical over 9 bases. Germline trimming cut 4 bases from V and 5 bases from J; bases unmatched to any gene: 2. The CDR3 totals 13 residues. CDR1 and CDR2 from the germline V gene are SGHKS and YYEKEE (reference sequence). DNA of the CDR3: TGTGCCAGCAGCCAGACTAGCGGAGATACGCAGTATTTT. Amino acid sequence: CASSQTSGDTQYF.

This chain joins TRBV19 and TRBJ1-5; 7 bases align to TRBD1. Per the germline V gene, CDR1 is LNHDA and CDR2 is SQIVND (reference sequence). The V gene end was trimmed by 1 base and the J gene end by 1 base; junction bases not matched to a gene: 4. CDR3 length equals 16 residues. CDR3 amino acids: CASSIVPTGSNQPQHF. CDR3 nucleotide sequence: TGTGCCAGTAGTATAGTGCCGACAGGGAGCAATCAGCCCCAGCATTTT.

The V and J genes are TRBV10-3 and TRBJ1-1; no clear D. Germline assignment: CDR1 ENHRY and CDR2 SYGVKD. Trimming took off 0 bases at V and 11 bases at J, with 13 bases between the two ends. This CDR3 has 13 amino acids. CDR3 nucleotides: TGTGCCATCAGTGAGTCGGTCCAAACGGGGGCTTTCTTT. Its protein product is CAISESVQTGAFF.

The chain couples TRBV5-5 to TRBJ2-7; TRBD2 matches at 11 bases. The CDR3 sequence is 15 residues long. The germline V gene encodes CDR1 SGHKS and CDR2 YYEKEE (reference sequence). J gave up 4 bases and V 2 bases, and 5 bases lay outside the gene matches. The chain's CDR3 is CASSFSGRAGYEQYF. The CDR3 DNA follows: TGTGCCAGCAGCTTTAGCGGGAGGGCCGGGTACGAGCAGTACTTC.

The rearrangement uses TRBV5-4 and TRBJ2-3; D may be TRBD2 (6 bases). Looked up from germline, CDR1 is SGHNT and CDR2 is YYREEE (reference sequence). V dropped 4 bases and J dropped 5 bases, with 14 bases sitting between them. This CDR3 has 14 amino acids. The CDR3 here is CASSPQGGEDTQYF. The CDR3 region has the DNA TGTGCCAGCAGCCCGCAGGGCGGGGAAGATACGCAGTATTTT.

The CDR3 spells CASSTGTGKYEQYF. As DNA, the CDR3 is TGCGCCAGCAGCACCGGGACAGGAAAATACGAGCAGTACTTC. The rearrangement links TRBV4-1 to TRBJ2-7; 8 nucleotides align to TRBD1. Germline CDR1 is MGHRA and CDR2 is YSYEKL. J gave up 4 bases and V 5 bases, and 7 bases lay outside the gene matches. This CDR3 has 14 residues.

The count of this clone is one. The rearrangement links TRBV28 to TRBJ1-4; D is ambiguous. Germline assignment: CDR1 MDHEN and CDR2 SYDVKM. This CDR3 has 15 residues. V was clipped by 7 bases and J by 6 bases, with 18 bases between them. The DNA for the CDR3 is TGTGCCAGCACTACGAGGGCGGGGAACCATGAAAAACTGTTTTTT. Its translation is CASTTRAGNHEKLFF.

The chain joins TRBV5-1 to TRBJ2-7, with 7 bases fitting TRBD2. The V gene's germline CDR1 is SGHRS and CDR2 YFSETQ. V lost 4 bases and J lost 1; bases outside the gene matches: 8. This CDR3 is 15 amino acids long. The CDR3 nucleotides read TGCGCCAGCAGCGTATCCTCTAGCGGTTCCTACGAGCAGTACTTC. Encoded protein: CASSVSSSGSYEQYF.

The J gene is TRBJ2-3, the V gene TRBV4-1; 9 nucleotides line up with TRBD2. Germline V gene lookup returns CDR1 MGHRA and CDR2 YSYEKL. This CDR3 contains 16 residues. Germline trimming cut 3 bases from V and 4 bases from J; bases unmatched to any gene: 8. The CDR3 reads CASSHPWREGSDTQYF. The CDR3 nucleotides read TGCGCCAGCAGCCACCCCTGGCGGGAGGGGTCAGATACGCAGTATTTT.